This T cell receptor (beta chain) was recovered during a study of post-analysis software for immune sequencing data. Study-wide points: Several TRBV segments were more frequent in patients than controls; TRBV5-6, TRBV5-1 and TRBV20-1 belonged to this group.

The library was made from cDNA and included unique molecular identifiers. TCRdb reanalysed the PCR reads using MiXCR and keeps one entry per CDR3 protein. The repertoire holds approximately 660,000 distinct CDR3 sequences, with approximately 59% as singletons. With 4 bases clipped from V and 5 bases from J, the junction kept 20 bases outside the gene matches. This CDR3 region has 18 residues. Germline assignment: CDR1 DFQATT and CDR2 SNEGSKA (reference sequence). This clonotype turned up a few times. Its cognate antigen is unknown. Sequenced input: blood. The gene calls are TRBV20-1 and TRBJ2-5; TRBD2 matches at 9 bases. The receptor's source is a girl aged 2-10 years with multiple sclerosis. CDR3 sequence reads: CSATPIQAGAGGTETQYF. CDR3 coding DNA: TGCAGTGCTACCCCCATCCAGGCGGGGGCGGGAGGGACGGAGACCCAGTACTTC.